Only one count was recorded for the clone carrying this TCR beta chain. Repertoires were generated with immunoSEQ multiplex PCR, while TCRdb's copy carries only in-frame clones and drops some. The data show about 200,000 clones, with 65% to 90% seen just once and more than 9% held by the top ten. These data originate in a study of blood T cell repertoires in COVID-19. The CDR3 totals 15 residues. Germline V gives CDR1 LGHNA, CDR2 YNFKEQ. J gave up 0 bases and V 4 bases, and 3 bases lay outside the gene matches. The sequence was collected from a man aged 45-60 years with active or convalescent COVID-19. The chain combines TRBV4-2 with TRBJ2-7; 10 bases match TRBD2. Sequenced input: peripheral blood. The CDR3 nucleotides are TGTGCCAGCAGCCGAGGACTAGCGGCCTCCTACGAGCAGTACTTC. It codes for CASSRGLAASYEQYF.